The T cell receptor beta chain described here comes from a study of blood T cell repertoires in COVID-19. Background on the study: The study drew acute and convalescent COVID-19 samples from the United States, Italy and Spain.

In the original workflow: By means of reference gene primer amplification, nucleated cell counts were estimated. The method was immunoSEQ multiplex PCR; TCRdb's version includes in-frame clones alone and lacks a portion of them. Clone size and the V and J calls come from that table; the DNA yielded D and trimming. The sample yields about 28,000 clones, approximately 83% seen once. This CDR3 is built from 14 residues. V shed 3 bases and J 3 bases; nucleotides not matched to a gene: 4. Germline-derived CDR1 and CDR2 are LGHNA and YSLEER. The gene calls are TRBV4-3 and TRBJ2-7, with 8 positions matching TRBD1. The sample was peripheral blood. This sequence originates from a human donor in a cohort sampled during active COVID-19. The CDR3 loop reads CASSHGTGVYEQYF. In DNA, the CDR3 is TGCGCCAGCAGCCACGGGACAGGAGTCTACGAGCAGTACTTC.